The rows below give T cell receptor beta chains drawn from one sample of a study of cytomegalovirus exposure and HLA in healthy donors. The protocol was immunoSEQ multiplex PCR, while the TCRdb copy is restricted to in-frame clones and leaves out a portion. The sample lists around 150,000 clones, approximately 77% occurring once. The sequencing sample was made of PBMCs. The receptors derive from a male donor in good health and CMV-seropositive. Each CDR3 is given with its conserved first and last residue. The D gene is left open where the match is weak. Not all rows give a size; the values are once, few, many and, for expanded clones, a class.

D gene: NA
V gene: TRBV6-6
J gene: TRBJ1-6
clone size: few
CDR3 protein: CASSYSGTQSPLHF
CDR3 DNA: TGTGCCAGCAGTTACTCCGGGACACAATCACCCCTCCACTTT

D gene: NA
V gene: TRBV5-1
J gene: TRBJ2-7
clone size: few
CDR3 protein: CASSGTFYEQYF
CDR3 DNA: TGCGCCAGCAGCGGCACCTTCTACGAGCAGTACTTC

D gene: NA
V gene: TRBV14
J gene: TRBJ1-1
clone size: NA
CDR3 protein: CASSHVLRDTEAFF
CDR3 DNA: TGTGCCAGCAGCCACGTACTCAGGGACACTGAAGCTTTCTTT

D gene: TRBD1
V gene: TRBV30
J gene: TRBJ1-2
clone size: NA
CDR3 protein: CAWVHLGTAYGYTF
CDR3 DNA: TGTGCCTGGGTTCATTTGGGGACAGCCTATGGCTACACCTTC

D gene: NA
V gene: TRBV2
J gene: TRBJ1-4
clone size: NA
CDR3 protein: CASSRHPLNEKLFF
CDR3 DNA: TGTGCCAGCAGCCGACACCCGTTAAATGAAAAGCTGTTTTTT

D gene: NA
V gene: TRBV5-6
J gene: TRBJ1-6
clone size: few
CDR3 protein: CASSFEPGPTGSPLHF
CDR3 DNA: TGTGCCAGCAGCTTCGAGCCGGGCCCCACGGGATCACCCCTCCACTTT

D gene: NA
V gene: TRBV6-6
J gene: TRBJ1-2
clone size: few
CDR3 protein: CASITGSYGYTF
CDR3 DNA: TGTGCCAGCATAACAGGGAGCTATGGCTACACCTTC

D gene: TRBD1
V gene: TRBV13
J gene: TRBJ2-7
clone size: NA
CDR3 protein: CASSPDRVSHEQYF
CDR3 DNA: TGTGCCAGCAGCCCCGACAGGGTGTCCCACGAGCAGTACTTC

D gene: TRBD2
V gene: TRBV6-1
J gene: TRBJ2-5
clone size: NA
CDR3 protein: CASSGQLAGGLETQYF
CDR3 DNA: TGTGCCAGCAGTGGCCAACTAGCGGGGGGGCTAGAGACCCAGTACTTC

D gene: NA
V gene: TRBV5-1
J gene: TRBJ1-2
clone size: few
CDR3 protein: CASSPATPNYGYTF
CDR3 DNA: TGCGCCAGCAGCCCGGCGACTCCTAACTATGGCTACACCTTC

D gene: NA
V gene: TRBV6-5
J gene: TRBJ2-2
clone size: few
CDR3 protein: CASSRTRYTGELFF
CDR3 DNA: TGTGCCAGCAGTCGGACAAGGTACACCGGGGAGCTGTTTTTT

D gene: NA
V gene: TRBV4-1
J gene: TRBJ1-1
clone size: once
CDR3 protein: CASSQDVHSNTEAFF
CDR3 DNA: TGCGCCAGCAGCCAAGATGTTCATTCGAACACTGAAGCTTTCTTT

D gene: TRBD1
V gene: TRBV5-1
J gene: TRBJ2-3
clone size: few
CDR3 protein: CASSLDRGRDTQYF
CDR3 DNA: TGCGCCAGCAGCCTCGACAGGGGGCGGGATACGCAGTATTTT

D gene: NA
V gene: TRBV4-2
J gene: TRBJ2-3
clone size: NA
CDR3 protein: CASSQAPSTDTQYF
CDR3 DNA: TGTGCCAGCAGCCAAGCCCCAAGCACAGATACGCAGTATTTT

D gene: TRBD2
V gene: TRBV2
J gene: TRBJ2-3
clone size: NA
CDR3 protein: CASSVGLIRGGGTDTQYF
CDR3 DNA: TGTGCCAGCAGTGTGGGACTCATCCGCGGGGGGGGTACAGATACGCAGTATTTT

D gene: TRBD2
V gene: TRBV30
J gene: TRBJ2-3
clone size: NA
CDR3 protein: CAWTLGLAADTQYF
CDR3 DNA: TGTGCCTGGACACTAGGGCTAGCGGCAGATACGCAGTATTTT

D gene: TRBD2
V gene: TRBV5-1
J gene: TRBJ2-3
clone size: NA
CDR3 protein: CASSSLGLAGGLLATDTQYF
CDR3 DNA: TGCGCCAGCAGCTCCCTGGGGCTAGCGGGGGGCCTACTAGCCACAGATACGCAGTATTTT

D gene: TRBD2
V gene: TRBV2
J gene: TRBJ2-1
clone size: NA
CDR3 protein: CASSTGLAVFSSYNEQFF
CDR3 DNA: TGTGCCAGCAGTACGGGACTAGCGGTCTTTAGCTCCTACAATGAGCAGTTCTTC

D gene: NA
V gene: TRBV27
J gene: TRBJ1-2
clone size: once
CDR3 protein: CASSWGAGVYGYTF
CDR3 DNA: TGTGCCAGCAGTTGGGGAGCCGGGGTCTATGGCTACACCTTC

D gene: TRBD1
V gene: TRBV7-6
J gene: TRBJ1-2
clone size: once
CDR3 protein: CASSLDRDYYGYTF
CDR3 DNA: TGTGCCAGCAGCTTGGACAGGGATTACTATGGCTACACCTTC

D gene: NA
V gene: TRBV21-1
J gene: TRBJ2-5
clone size: NA
CDR3 protein: CASSCRDRTLSQYF
CDR3 DNA: TGTGCCAGCAGCTGCCGCGACAGAACACTATCGCAGTACTTC

D gene: NA
V gene: TRBV30
J gene: TRBJ2-1
clone size: NA
CDR3 protein: CAWSVGSTRAIYNEQFF
CDR3 DNA: TGTGCCTGGAGTGTTGGTTCGACTAGGGCTATCTACAATGAGCAGTTCTTC

D gene: TRBD1
V gene: TRBV7-9
J gene: TRBJ1-5
clone size: NA
CDR3 protein: CASSAGTGGDQPQHF
CDR3 DNA: TGTGCCAGCAGCGCCGGGACAGGGGGCGACCAGCCCCAGCATTTT

D gene: NA
V gene: TRBV9
J gene: TRBJ1-6
clone size: NA
CDR3 protein: CASSGGNSPLHF
CDR3 DNA: TGTGCCAGCAGCGGAGGTAATTCACCCCTCCACTTT

D gene: TRBD1
V gene: TRBV5-1
J gene: TRBJ2-6
clone size: NA
CDR3 protein: CASSADRAGGANVLTF
CDR3 DNA: TGCGCCAGCAGCGCGGACAGGGCTGGTGGGGCCAACGTCCTGACTTTC

D gene: NA
V gene: TRBV10-2
J gene: TRBJ2-5
clone size: few
CDR3 protein: CATREIDQETQYF
CDR3 DNA: TGTGCGACCAGGGAGATAGACCAAGAGACCCAGTACTTC

D gene: TRBD1
V gene: TRBV19
J gene: TRBJ1-2
clone size: NA
CDR3 protein: CASSPLGTGGGYTF
CDR3 DNA: TGTGCCAGTAGTCCCCTTGGGACAGGGGGAGGCTACACCTTC

D gene: NA
V gene: TRBV7-2
J gene: TRBJ2-7
clone size: NA
CDR3 protein: CASSLGGPRYF
CDR3 DNA: TGTGCCAGCAGCTTAGGCGGGCCTAGGTACTTC

D gene: TRBD2
V gene: TRBV5-1
J gene: TRBJ2-3
clone size: few
CDR3 protein: CASSSGTSGGANTQYF
CDR3 DNA: TGCGCCAGCAGCAGCGGGACTAGCGGGGGGGCCAATACGCAGTATTTT

D gene: TRBD2
V gene: TRBV2
J gene: TRBJ2-2
clone size: NA
CDR3 protein: CASSVPAGGVNTGELFF
CDR3 DNA: TGTGCCAGCAGTGTCCCGGCGGGGGGAGTTAACACCGGGGAGCTGTTTTTT

D gene: TRBD2
V gene: TRBV11-2
J gene: TRBJ2-5
clone size: NA
CDR3 protein: CASSSRLARGETQYF
CDR3 DNA: TGTGCCAGCAGCTCCCGACTAGCTCGGGGGGAGACCCAGTACTTC

D gene: NA
V gene: TRBV10-3
J gene: TRBJ2-1
clone size: NA
CDR3 protein: CAISEAGAEEQFF
CDR3 DNA: TGTGCCATCAGTGAGGCGGGGGCCGAAGAGCAGTTCTTC

D gene: NA
V gene: TRBV7-9
J gene: TRBJ2-1
clone size: NA
CDR3 protein: CASSLARGADNEQFF
CDR3 DNA: TGTGCCAGCAGCTTAGCCCGGGGGGCGGACAATGAGCAGTTCTTC

D gene: NA
V gene: TRBV4-1
J gene: TRBJ1-1
clone size: NA
CDR3 protein: CASSQGVREEMNTEAFF
CDR3 DNA: TGCGCCAGCAGCCAAGGGGTGCGGGAGGAGATGAACACTGAAGCTTTCTTT

D gene: TRBD2
V gene: TRBV4-1
J gene: TRBJ2-5
clone size: NA
CDR3 protein: CASSWGLAGRYQETQYF
CDR3 DNA: TGCGCCAGCAGCTGGGGACTAGCGGGGCGTTACCAAGAGACCCAGTACTTC

D gene: NA
V gene: TRBV5-1
J gene: TRBJ2-2
clone size: NA
CDR3 protein: CASSLGGANTGELFF
CDR3 DNA: TGCGCCAGCAGCTTGGGGGGCGCGAACACCGGGGAGCTGTTTTTT

D gene: NA
V gene: TRBV6-1
J gene: TRBJ2-2
clone size: NA
CDR3 protein: CASGVGVGELFF
CDR3 DNA: TGTGCCAGCGGAGTGGGTGTCGGGGAGCTGTTTTTT

D gene: TRBD2
V gene: TRBV14
J gene: TRBJ2-1
clone size: few
CDR3 protein: CASSQKGLAGNEQFF
CDR3 DNA: TGTGCCAGCAGCCAAAAAGGACTAGCGGGTAATGAGCAGTTCTTC